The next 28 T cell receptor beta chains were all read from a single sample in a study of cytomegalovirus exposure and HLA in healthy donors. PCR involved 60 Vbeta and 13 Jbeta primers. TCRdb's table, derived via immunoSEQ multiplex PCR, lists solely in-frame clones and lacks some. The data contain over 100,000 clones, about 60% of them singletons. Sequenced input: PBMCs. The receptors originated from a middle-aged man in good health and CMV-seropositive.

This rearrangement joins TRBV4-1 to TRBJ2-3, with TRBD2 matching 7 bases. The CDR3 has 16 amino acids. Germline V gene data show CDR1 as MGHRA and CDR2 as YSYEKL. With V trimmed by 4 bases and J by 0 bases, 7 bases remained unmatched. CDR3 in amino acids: CASSRSGGGSTDTQYF. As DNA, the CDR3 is TGCGCCAGCAGCCGATCCGGCGGGGGTAGCACAGATACGCAGTATTTT.

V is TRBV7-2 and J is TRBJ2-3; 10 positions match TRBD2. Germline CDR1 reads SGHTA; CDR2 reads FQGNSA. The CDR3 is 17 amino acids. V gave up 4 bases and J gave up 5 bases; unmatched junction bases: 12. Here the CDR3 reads CASSWERVSGGRDTQYF. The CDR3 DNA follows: TGTGCCAGCAGCTGGGAAAGGGTTAGCGGGGGGCGAGATACGCAGTATTTT.

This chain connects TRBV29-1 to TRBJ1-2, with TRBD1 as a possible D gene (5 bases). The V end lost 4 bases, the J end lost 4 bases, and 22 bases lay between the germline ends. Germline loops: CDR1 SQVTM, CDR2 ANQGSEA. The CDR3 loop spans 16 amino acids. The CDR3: CSVAGPGGRGGYGYTF. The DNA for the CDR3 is TGCAGCGTTGCTGGCCCGGGGGGAAGAGGAGGCTATGGCTACACCTTC.

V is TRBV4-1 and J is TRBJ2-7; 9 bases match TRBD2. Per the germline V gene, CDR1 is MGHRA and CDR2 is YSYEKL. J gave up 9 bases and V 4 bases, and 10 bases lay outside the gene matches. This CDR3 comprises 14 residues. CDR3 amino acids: CASSPPGLALGQYF. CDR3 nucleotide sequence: TGCGCCAGCAGCCCCCCGGGACTAGCACTTGGGCAGTACTTC.

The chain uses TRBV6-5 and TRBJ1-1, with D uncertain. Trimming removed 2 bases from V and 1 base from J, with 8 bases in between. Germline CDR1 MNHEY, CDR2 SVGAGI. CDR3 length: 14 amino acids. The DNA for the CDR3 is TGTGCCAGCAGTTACGGGCACCAGAACACTGAAGCTTTCTTT. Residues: CASSYGHQNTEAFF.

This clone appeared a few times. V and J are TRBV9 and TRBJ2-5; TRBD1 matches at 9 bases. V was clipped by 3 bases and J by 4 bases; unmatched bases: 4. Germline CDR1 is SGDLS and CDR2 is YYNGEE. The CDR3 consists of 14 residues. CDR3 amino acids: CASSAGTGPETQYF. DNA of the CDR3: TGTGCCAGCAGCGCCGGGACAGGGCCAGAGACCCAGTACTTC.

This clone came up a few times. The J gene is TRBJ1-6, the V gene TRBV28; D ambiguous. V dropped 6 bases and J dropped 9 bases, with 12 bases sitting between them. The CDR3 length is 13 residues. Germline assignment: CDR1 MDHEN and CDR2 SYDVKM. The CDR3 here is CASRLEWSSPLHF. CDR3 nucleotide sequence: TGTGCCAGCAGGCTAGAGTGGAGTTCACCCCTCCACTTT.

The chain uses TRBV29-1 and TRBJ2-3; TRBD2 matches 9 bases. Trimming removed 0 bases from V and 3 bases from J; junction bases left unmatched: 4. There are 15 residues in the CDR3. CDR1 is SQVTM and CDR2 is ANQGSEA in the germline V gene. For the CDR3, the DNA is TGCAGCGTTGAAGAGCTAGCGGGGATAACAGATACGCAGTATTTT. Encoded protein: CSVEELAGITDTQYF.

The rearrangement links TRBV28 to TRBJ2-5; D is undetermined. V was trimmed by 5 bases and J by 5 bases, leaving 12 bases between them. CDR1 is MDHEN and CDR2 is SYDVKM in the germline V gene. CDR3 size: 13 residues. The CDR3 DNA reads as TGTGCCAGCAGTCCTCCACCAAGCGAGACCCAGTACTTC. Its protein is CASSPPPSETQYF. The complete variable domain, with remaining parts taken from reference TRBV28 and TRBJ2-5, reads DVKVTQSSRYLVKRTGEKVFLECVQDMDHENMFWYRQDPGLGLRLIYFSYDVKMKEKGDIPEGYSVSREKKERFSLILESASTNQTSMYLCASSPPPSETQYFGPGTRLLVL.

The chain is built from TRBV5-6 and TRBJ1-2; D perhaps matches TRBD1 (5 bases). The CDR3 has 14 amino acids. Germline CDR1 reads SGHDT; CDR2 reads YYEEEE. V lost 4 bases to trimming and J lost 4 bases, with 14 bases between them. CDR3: CASSRRVFSYGYTF. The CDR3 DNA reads TGTGCCAGCAGCCGCAGGGTATTTAGCTATGGCTACACCTTC.

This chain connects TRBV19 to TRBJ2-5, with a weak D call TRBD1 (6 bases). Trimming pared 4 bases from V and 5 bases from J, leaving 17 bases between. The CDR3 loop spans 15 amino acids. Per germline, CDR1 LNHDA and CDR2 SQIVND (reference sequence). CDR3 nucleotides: TGTGCCAGTAGTAGAACTTGGGGAAGGGGGGAGACCCAGTACTTC. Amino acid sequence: CASSRTWGRGETQYF.

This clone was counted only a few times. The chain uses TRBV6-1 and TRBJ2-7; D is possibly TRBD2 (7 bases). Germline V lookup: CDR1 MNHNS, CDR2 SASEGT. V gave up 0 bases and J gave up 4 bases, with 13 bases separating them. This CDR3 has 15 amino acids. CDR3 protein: CASSEAGGQLYEQYF. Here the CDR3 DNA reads TGTGCCAGCAGTGAAGCCGGGGGGCAGCTATACGAGCAGTACTTC.

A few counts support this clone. CDR3 coding DNA: TGTGCCAGCAGCTTAGCCGGAGGGGTTCCTTGGGCCCAGTACTTC. It is translated as CASSLAGGVPWAQYF. The chain combines TRBV7-9 with TRBJ2-5; tentatively, D is TRBD2 (6 bases). With 0 bases removed from V and 9 bases from J, the gap between germline ends came to 17 bases. There are 15 residues in the CDR3. In germline, CDR1 is SEHNR, CDR2 FQNEAQ (reference sequence).

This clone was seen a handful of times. CDR3 region: CASSPSGQETQYF. CDR3 coding DNA: TGCGCCAGCAGCCCGAGCGGGCAAGAGACCCAGTACTTC. V and J are TRBV4-3 and TRBJ2-5; D perhaps matches TRBD2 (6 bases). Trimming removed 4 bases from V and 2 bases from J, with 8 bases in between. The CDR3 length is 13 residues. Germline-derived CDR1 and CDR2 are LGHNA and YSLEER.

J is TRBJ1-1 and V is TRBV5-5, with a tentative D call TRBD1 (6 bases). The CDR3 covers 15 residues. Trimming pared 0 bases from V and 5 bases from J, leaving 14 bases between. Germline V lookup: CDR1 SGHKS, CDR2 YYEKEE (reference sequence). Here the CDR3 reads CASSLVWGHETEAFF. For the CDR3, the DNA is TGTGCCAGCAGCTTGGTGTGGGGGCATGAAACTGAAGCTTTCTTT.

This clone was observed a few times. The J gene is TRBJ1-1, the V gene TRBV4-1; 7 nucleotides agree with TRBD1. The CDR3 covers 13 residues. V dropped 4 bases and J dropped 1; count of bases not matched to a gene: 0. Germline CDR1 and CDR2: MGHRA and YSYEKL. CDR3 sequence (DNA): TGCGCCAGCAGCCGGACAGGGAACACTGAAGCTTTCTTT. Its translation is CASSRTGNTEAFF.

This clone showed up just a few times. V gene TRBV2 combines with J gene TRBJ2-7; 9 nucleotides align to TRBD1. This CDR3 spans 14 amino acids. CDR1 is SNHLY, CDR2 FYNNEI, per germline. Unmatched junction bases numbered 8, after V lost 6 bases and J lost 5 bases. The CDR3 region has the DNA TGTGCCAGCAGGCCCGGGACAGGGAACGACGAGCAGTACTTC. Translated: CASRPGTGNDEQYF.

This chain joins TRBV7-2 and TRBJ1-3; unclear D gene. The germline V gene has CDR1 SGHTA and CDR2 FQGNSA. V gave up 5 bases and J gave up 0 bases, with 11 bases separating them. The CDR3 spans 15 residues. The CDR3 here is CASSLEAFSGNTIYF. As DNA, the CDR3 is TGTGCCAGCAGCCTAGAAGCCTTCTCTGGAAACACCATATATTTT.

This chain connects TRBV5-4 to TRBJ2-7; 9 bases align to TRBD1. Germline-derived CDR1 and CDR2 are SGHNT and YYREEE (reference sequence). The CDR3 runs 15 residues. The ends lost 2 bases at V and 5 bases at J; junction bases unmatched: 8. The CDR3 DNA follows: TGTGCCAGCAGCTTCAAGAGGGACAGGGATAACGAGCAGTACTTC. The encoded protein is CASSFKRDRDNEQYF. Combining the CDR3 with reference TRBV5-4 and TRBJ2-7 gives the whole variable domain ETGVTQSPTHLIKTRGQQVTLRCSSQSGHNTVSWYQQALGQGPQFIFQYYREEENGRGNFPPRFSGLQFPNYSSELNVNALELDDSALYLCASSFKRDRDNEQYFGPGTRLTVT.

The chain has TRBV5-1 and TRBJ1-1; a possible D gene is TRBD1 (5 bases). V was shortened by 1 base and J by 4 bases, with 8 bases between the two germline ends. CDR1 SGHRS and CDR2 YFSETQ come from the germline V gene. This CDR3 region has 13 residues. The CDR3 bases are TGCGCCAGCAGCTTGCTGGGGGGCACTGAAGCTTTCTTT. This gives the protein CASSLLGGTEAFF.

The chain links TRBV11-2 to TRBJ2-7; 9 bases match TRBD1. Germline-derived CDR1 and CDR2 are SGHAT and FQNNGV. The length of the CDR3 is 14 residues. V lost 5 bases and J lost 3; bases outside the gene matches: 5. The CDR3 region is CASSQDRGYYEQYF. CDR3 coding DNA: TGTGCCAGCAGCCAGGACAGGGGATACTACGAGCAGTACTTC.

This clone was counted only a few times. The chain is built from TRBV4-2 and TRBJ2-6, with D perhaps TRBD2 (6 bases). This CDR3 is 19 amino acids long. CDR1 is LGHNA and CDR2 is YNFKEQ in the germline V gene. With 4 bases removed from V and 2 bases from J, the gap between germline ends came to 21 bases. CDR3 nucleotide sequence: TGTGCCAGCAGCCCAGGGCGGGAAGCCTATACGCCTGGGGCCAACGTCCTGACTTTC. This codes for CASSPGREAYTPGANVLTF.

CDR3 nucleotide sequence: TGTGCCAGCAGCTTACGGGTGCAGGGGAGTGGTGAGCAGTTCTTC. This translates into CASSLRVQGSGEQFF. V usage is TRBV7-3 and J usage is TRBJ2-1; D might be TRBD1 (6 bases). The CDR3 runs 15 residues. Germline V lookup: CDR1 SGHTA, CDR2 FQGTGA. Deletions cut 2 bases from V and 9 bases from J, with 17 bases between.

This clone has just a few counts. CDR3 coding DNA: TGCGCCACCCGGGGCCCGGGGACACCCGGACCGTTCTGCTCCTACAATGAGCAGTTCTTC. Translated, it gives CATRGPGTPGPFCSYNEQFF. The chain joins TRBV10-1 to TRBJ2-1; D is possibly TRBD1 (6 bases). CDR1 WNHNN and CDR2 SYGVQD come from the germline V gene (reference sequence). The CDR3 runs 20 residues. Trimming shortened V by 10 bases and J by 0 bases, and 31 bases separated the two germline ends.

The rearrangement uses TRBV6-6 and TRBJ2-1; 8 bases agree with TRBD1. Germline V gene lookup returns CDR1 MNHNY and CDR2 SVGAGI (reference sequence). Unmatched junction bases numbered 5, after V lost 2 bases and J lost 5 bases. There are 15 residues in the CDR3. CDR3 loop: CASSYPDRVDNEQFF. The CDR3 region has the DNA TGTGCCAGCAGTTACCCGGACAGGGTCGACAATGAGCAGTTCTTC.

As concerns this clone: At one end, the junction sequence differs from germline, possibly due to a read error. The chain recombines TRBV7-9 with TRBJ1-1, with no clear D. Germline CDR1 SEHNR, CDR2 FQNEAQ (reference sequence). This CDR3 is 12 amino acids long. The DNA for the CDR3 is TGTTCCAGCAGCTTATCGTCAGGTTGGGCTTTCTTT. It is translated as CSSSLSSGWAFF.

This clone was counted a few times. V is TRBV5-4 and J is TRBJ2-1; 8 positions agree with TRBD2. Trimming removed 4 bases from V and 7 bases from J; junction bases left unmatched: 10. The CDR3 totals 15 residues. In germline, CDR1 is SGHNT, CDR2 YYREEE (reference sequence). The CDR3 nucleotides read TGTGCCAGCAGCCCCCAACTGGGACTAGGAAATGAGCAGTTCTTC. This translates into CASSPQLGLGNEQFF.

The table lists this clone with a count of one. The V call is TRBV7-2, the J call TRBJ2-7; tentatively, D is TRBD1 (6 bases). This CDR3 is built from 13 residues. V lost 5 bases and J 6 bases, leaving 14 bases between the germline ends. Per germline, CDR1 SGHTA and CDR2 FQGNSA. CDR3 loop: CASSNREGGEQYF. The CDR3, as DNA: TGTGCCAGCAGCAATAGGGAAGGGGGCGAGCAGTACTTC. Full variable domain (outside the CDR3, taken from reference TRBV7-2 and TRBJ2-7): GAGVSQSPSNKVTEKGKDVELRCDPISGHTALYWYRQSLGQGLEFLIYFQGNSAPDKSGLPSDRFSAERTGGSVSTLTIQRTQQEDSAVYLCASSNREGGEQYFGPGTRLTVT.